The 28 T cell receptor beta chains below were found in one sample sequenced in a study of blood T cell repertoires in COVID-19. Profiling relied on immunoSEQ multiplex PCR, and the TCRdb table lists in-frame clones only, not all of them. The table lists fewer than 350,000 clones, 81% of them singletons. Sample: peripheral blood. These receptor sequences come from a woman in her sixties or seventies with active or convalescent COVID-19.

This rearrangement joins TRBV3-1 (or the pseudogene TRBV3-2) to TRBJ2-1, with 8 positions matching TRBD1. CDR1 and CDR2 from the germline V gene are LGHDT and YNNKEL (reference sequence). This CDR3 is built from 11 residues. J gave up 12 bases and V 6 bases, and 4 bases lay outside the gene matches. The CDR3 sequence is CASSRQGSQFF. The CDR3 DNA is TGTGCCAGCAGTCGACAGGGGTCGCAGTTCTTC.

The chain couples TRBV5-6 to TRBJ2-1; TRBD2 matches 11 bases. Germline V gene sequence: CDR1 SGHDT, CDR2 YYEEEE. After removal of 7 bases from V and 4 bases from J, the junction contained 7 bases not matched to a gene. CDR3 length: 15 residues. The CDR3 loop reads CASSVAGGPYNEQFF. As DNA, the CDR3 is TGTGCCAGCTCTGTAGCGGGGGGGCCTTACAATGAGCAGTTCTTC.

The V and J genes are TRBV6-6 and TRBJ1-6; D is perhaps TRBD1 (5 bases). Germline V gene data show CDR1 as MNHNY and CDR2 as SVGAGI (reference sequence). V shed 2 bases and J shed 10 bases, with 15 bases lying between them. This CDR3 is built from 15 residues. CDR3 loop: CASSYMSGSGSPLHF. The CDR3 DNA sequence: TGTGCCAGCAGTTACATGTCAGGGTCAGGATCACCCCTCCACTTT.

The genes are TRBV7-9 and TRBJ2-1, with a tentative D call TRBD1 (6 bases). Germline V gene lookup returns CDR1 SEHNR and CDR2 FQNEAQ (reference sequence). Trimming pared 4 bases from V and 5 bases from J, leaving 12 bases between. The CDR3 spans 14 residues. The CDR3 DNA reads TGTGCCAGCAGCTCTACAGGGAAGGACAATGAGCAGTTCTTC. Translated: CASSSTGKDNEQFF.

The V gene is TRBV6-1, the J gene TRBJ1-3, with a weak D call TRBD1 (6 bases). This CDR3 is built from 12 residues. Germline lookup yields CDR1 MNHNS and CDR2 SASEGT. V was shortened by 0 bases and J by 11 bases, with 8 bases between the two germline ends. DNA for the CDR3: TGTGCCAGCAGTGAAGCCGGGACATCCATATATTTT. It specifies CASSEAGTSIYF.

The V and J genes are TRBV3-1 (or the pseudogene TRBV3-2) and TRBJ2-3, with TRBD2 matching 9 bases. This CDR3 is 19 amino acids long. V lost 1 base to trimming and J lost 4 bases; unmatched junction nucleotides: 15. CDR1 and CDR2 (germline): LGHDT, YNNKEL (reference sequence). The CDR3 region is CASSQGLTRGGAGPDTQYF. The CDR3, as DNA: TGTGCCAGCAGCCAAGGGTTAACTCGCGGGGGGGCGGGGCCAGATACGCAGTATTTT.

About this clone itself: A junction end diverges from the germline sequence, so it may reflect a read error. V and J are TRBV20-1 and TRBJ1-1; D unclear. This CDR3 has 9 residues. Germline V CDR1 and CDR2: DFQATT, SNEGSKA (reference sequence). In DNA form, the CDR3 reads TGCAGTGCTGGGAGCGGCCTGGGCTTT. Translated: CSAGSGLGF.

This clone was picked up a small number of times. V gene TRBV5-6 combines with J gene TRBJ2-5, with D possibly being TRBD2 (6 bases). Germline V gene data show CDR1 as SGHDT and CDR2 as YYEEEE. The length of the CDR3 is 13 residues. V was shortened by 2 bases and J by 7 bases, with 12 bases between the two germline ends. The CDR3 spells CASSFGGVWTQYF. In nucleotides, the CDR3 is TGTGCCAGCAGCTTCGGAGGGGTCTGGACCCAGTACTTC. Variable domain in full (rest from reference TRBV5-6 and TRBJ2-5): DAGVTQSPTHLIKTRGQQVTLRCSPKSGHDTVSWYQQALGQGPQFIFQYYEEEERQRGNFPDRFSGHQFPNYSSELNVNALLLGDSALYLCASSFGGVWTQYFGPGTRLLVL.

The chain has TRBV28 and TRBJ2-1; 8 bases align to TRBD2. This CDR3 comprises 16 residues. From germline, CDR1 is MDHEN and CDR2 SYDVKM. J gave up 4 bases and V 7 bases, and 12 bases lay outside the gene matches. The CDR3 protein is CASNPHPSGGYNEQFF. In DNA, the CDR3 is TGTGCCAGCAATCCCCACCCATCGGGGGGGTACAATGAGCAGTTCTTC.

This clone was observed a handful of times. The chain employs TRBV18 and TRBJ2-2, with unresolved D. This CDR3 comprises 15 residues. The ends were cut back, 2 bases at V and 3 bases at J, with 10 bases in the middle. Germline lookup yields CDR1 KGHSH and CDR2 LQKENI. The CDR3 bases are TGTGCCAGCTCACCAGCTGCCGGGTACACCGGGGAGCTGTTTTTT. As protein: CASSPAAGYTGELFF.

The CDR3 sequence: CATSEGLAPNEQFF. CDR3 coding DNA: TGTGCCACCAGTGAGGGACTAGCCCCCAATGAGCAGTTCTTC. V and J are TRBV24-1 and TRBJ2-1, with TRBD2 matching over 9 bases. There are 14 residues in the CDR3. Germline-derived CDR1 and CDR2 are KGHDR and SFDVKD. Unmatched junction bases numbered 3, after V lost 4 bases and J lost 6 bases.

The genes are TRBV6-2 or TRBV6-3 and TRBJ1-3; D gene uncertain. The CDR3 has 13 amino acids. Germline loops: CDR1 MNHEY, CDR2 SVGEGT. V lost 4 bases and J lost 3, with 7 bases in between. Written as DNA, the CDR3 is TGTGCCAGCAGTTCCCCGGGTGGAAACACCATATATTTT. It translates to CASSSPGGNTIYF.

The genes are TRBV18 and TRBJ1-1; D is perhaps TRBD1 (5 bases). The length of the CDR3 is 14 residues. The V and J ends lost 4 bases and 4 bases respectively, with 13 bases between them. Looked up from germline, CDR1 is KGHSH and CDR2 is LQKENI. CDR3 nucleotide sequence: TGTGCCAGCTCACTTCTCCAGGGCCCCACTGAAGCTTTCTTT. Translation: CASSLLQGPTEAFF.

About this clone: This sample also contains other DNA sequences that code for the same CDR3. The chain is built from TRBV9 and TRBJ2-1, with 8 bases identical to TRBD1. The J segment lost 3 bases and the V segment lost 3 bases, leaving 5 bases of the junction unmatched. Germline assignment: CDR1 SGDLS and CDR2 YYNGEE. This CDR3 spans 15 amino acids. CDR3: CASSASGGSYNEQFF. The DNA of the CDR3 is TGTGCCAGCAGCGCTTCAGGGGGCAGCTACAATGAGCAGTTCTTC.

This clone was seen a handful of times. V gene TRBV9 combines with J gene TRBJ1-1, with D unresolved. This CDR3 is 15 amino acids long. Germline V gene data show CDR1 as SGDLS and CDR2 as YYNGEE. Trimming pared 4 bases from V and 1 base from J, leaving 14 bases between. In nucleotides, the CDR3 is TGTGCCAGCAGCCTCATCATAGGAGGGAACACTGAAGCTTTCTTT. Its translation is CASSLIIGGNTEAFF.

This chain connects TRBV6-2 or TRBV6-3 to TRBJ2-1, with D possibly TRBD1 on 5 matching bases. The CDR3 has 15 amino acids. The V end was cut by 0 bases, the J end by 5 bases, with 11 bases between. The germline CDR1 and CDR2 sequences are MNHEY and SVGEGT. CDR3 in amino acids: CASSYSPGLNNEQFF. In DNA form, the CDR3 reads TGTGCCAGCAGTTACTCTCCAGGGCTTAACAATGAGCAGTTCTTC.

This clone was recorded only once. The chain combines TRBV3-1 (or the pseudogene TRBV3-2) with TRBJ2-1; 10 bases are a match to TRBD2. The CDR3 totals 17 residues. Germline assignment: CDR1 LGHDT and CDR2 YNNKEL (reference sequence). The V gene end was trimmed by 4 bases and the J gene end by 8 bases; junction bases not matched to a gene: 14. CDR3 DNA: TGTGCCAGCAGCCTATGGATGAATCCTAGCGGGGGCGATGAGCAGTTCTTC. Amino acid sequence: CASSLWMNPSGGDEQFF.

CDR3 residues: CASRRTGRSGELFF. The CDR3 bases are TGTGCCAGCAGACGGACAGGGAGGTCCGGGGAGCTGTTTTTT. The chain uses TRBV5-6 and TRBJ2-2; 8 bases agree with TRBD1. The CDR3 has 14 amino acids. With 5 bases clipped from V and 6 bases from J, the junction kept 6 bases outside the gene matches. Germline assignment: CDR1 SGHDT and CDR2 YYEEEE.

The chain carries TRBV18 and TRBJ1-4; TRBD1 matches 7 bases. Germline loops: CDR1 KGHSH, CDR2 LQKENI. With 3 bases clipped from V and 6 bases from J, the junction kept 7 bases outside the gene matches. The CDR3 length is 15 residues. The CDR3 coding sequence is TGTGCCAGCTCACCGATCCGGGACAGCTATGAAAAACTGTTTTTT. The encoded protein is CASSPIRDSYEKLFF.

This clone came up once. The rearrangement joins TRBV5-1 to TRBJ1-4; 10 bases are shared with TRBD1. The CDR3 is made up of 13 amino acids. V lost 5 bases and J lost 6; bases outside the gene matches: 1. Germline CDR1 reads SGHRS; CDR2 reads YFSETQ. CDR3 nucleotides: TGCGCCAGCAGAGGGACAGGGGATGAAAAACTGTTTTTT. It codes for CASRGTGDEKLFF.

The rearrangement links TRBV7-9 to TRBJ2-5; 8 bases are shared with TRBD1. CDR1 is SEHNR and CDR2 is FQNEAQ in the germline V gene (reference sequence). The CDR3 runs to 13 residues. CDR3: CATRGQGRETQYF. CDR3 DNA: TGTGCTACAAGAGGACAGGGACGGGAGACCCAGTACTTC.

The CDR3 reads CASQRQPSYNEQFF. DNA for the CDR3: TGTGCCAGCCAGAGACAGCCCTCCTACAATGAGCAGTTCTTC. The gene calls are TRBV11-2 and TRBJ2-1; possibly TRBD1 for D (5 bases). Germline CDR1 SGHAT, CDR2 FQNNGV. Trimming stripped 8 bases from V and 0 bases from J, with 11 bases between. The CDR3 length is 14 residues.

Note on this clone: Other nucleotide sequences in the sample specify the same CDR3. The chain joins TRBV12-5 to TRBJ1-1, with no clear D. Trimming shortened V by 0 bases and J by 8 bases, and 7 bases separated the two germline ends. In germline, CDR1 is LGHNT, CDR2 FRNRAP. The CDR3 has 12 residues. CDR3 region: CASGLVGSEAFF. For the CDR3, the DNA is TGTGCTAGTGGTTTGGTTGGCTCCGAAGCTTTCTTT.

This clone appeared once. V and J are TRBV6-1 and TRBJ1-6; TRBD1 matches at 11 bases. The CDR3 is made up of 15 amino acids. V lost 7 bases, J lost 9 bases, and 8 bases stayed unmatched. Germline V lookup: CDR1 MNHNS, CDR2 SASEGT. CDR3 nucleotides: TGTGCCAGCACCACGGACAGGGGGCCTGGTTCACCCCTCCACTTT. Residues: CASTTDRGPGSPLHF.

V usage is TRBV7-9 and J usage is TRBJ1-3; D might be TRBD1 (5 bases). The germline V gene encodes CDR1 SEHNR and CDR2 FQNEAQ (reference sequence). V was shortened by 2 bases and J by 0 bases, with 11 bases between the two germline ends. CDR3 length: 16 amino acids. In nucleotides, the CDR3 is TGTGCCAGCAGCTTACGACAGATGAACTCTGGAAACACCATATATTTT. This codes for CASSLRQMNSGNTIYF.

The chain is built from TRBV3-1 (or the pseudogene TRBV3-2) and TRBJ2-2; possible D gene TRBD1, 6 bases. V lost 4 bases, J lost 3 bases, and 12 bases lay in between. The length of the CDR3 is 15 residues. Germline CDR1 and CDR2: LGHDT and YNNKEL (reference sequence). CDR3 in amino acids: CASSPTGLYTGELFF. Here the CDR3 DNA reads TGTGCCAGCAGCCCGACAGGACTTTACACCGGGGAGCTGTTTTTT.

Here the CDR3 DNA reads TGTGCCAGCAGCCCCCGGACAGGGACATTGCGGGGCTACACCTTC. It yields the protein CASSPRTGTLRGYTF. The rearrangement joins TRBV7-3 to TRBJ1-2, with TRBD1 matching 8 bases. Germline lookup yields CDR1 SGHTA and CDR2 FQGTGA. The CDR3 extends over 15 amino acids. V shed 5 bases, J shed 8 bases, and the junction held 13 bases outside the gene matches. Together with reference TRBV7-3 and TRBJ1-2, the CDR3 gives the full variable domain: GAGVSQTPSNKVTEKGKYVELRCDPISGHTALYWYRQSLGQGPEFLIYFQGTGAADDSGLPNDRFFAVRPEGSVSTLKIQRTERGDSAVYLCASSPRTGTLRGYTFGSGTRLTVV.

CDR3 sequence reads: CASSQWGAGNTIYF. CDR3 coding DNA: TGTGCCAGCAGCCAATGGGGCGCTGGAAACACCATATATTTT. V and J are TRBV3-1 (or the pseudogene TRBV3-2) and TRBJ1-3; perhaps TRBD1 as D (5 bases). Trimming removed 2 bases from V and 2 bases from J, with 7 bases in between. Germline V gene data show CDR1 as LGHDT and CDR2 as YNNKEL (reference sequence). There are 14 residues in the CDR3.